This TCR beta chain was captured in a study of T cell responses to AZD1222 COVID-19 vaccine. This CDR3 spans 15 amino acids. CDR1 and CDR2 from the germline V gene are MGHRA and YSYEKL. V was pared by 3 bases and J by 8 bases, with 17 bases between. Here immunoSEQ multiplex PCR was the method, and the copy in TCRdb shows in-frame clones only, minus some. The repertoire consists of around 75,000 clones, with around 83% occurring once and the leading ten covering more than 10%. On this clone: Its antigen is undetermined.

Points from the study as a whole: The span of vaccine-associated CD4 TCRs extended across spike, with dominance at 160-218 and 743-854.

Sequenced here: peripheral blood, sampled on day 0 of AZD1222 vaccination. This chain uses TRBV4-1 with TRBJ2-1; possibly TRBD2 for D (5 bases). The sequence was obtained from an adult in good health. The CDR3, as DNA: TGCGCCAGCAGCCACCCTCCCGAGAGGGTTCATGAGCAGTTCTTC. Translation: CASSHPPERVHEQFF.